This T cell receptor beta chain stems from a study of shared clonotypes between healthy human individuals. Study observations and caveats: An anticipated effect of sequencing depth on clonotype sharing among donors was recognized.

Germline CDR1 reads MNHEY; CDR2 reads SMNVEV (reference sequence). This CDR3 spans 13 amino acids. The V and J ends lost 5 bases and 5 bases respectively, with 9 bases between them. Positively selected for CCR7, the CD45RO-negative cells used as naive CD8 cells excluded terminally differentiated effector memory CD45RA+ cells. There were only Caucasian adults among the donors, and all lived in Nashville, Tennessee. About this clone itself: What it binds is unknown. Other DNA sequences in the same sample also yield this CDR3.

The authors split each subset's genomic DNA evenly across several immunoSEQ plates. The table came from immunoSEQ multiplex PCR; TCRdb's copy has only in-frame clones and leaves some out. The table includes about 1,900,000 clones, about 95% detected once. The receptor comes from a man between 18 and 35 years old in good health. The gene calls are TRBV27 and TRBJ1-4, with D hard to call. The sample taken for sequencing was naive CD8+ T cells sorted from blood. The CDR3 loop is CASSLLGNEKLFF. The CDR3 region has the DNA TGTGCCAGCAGTCTCCTCGGGAATGAAAAACTGTTTTTT.